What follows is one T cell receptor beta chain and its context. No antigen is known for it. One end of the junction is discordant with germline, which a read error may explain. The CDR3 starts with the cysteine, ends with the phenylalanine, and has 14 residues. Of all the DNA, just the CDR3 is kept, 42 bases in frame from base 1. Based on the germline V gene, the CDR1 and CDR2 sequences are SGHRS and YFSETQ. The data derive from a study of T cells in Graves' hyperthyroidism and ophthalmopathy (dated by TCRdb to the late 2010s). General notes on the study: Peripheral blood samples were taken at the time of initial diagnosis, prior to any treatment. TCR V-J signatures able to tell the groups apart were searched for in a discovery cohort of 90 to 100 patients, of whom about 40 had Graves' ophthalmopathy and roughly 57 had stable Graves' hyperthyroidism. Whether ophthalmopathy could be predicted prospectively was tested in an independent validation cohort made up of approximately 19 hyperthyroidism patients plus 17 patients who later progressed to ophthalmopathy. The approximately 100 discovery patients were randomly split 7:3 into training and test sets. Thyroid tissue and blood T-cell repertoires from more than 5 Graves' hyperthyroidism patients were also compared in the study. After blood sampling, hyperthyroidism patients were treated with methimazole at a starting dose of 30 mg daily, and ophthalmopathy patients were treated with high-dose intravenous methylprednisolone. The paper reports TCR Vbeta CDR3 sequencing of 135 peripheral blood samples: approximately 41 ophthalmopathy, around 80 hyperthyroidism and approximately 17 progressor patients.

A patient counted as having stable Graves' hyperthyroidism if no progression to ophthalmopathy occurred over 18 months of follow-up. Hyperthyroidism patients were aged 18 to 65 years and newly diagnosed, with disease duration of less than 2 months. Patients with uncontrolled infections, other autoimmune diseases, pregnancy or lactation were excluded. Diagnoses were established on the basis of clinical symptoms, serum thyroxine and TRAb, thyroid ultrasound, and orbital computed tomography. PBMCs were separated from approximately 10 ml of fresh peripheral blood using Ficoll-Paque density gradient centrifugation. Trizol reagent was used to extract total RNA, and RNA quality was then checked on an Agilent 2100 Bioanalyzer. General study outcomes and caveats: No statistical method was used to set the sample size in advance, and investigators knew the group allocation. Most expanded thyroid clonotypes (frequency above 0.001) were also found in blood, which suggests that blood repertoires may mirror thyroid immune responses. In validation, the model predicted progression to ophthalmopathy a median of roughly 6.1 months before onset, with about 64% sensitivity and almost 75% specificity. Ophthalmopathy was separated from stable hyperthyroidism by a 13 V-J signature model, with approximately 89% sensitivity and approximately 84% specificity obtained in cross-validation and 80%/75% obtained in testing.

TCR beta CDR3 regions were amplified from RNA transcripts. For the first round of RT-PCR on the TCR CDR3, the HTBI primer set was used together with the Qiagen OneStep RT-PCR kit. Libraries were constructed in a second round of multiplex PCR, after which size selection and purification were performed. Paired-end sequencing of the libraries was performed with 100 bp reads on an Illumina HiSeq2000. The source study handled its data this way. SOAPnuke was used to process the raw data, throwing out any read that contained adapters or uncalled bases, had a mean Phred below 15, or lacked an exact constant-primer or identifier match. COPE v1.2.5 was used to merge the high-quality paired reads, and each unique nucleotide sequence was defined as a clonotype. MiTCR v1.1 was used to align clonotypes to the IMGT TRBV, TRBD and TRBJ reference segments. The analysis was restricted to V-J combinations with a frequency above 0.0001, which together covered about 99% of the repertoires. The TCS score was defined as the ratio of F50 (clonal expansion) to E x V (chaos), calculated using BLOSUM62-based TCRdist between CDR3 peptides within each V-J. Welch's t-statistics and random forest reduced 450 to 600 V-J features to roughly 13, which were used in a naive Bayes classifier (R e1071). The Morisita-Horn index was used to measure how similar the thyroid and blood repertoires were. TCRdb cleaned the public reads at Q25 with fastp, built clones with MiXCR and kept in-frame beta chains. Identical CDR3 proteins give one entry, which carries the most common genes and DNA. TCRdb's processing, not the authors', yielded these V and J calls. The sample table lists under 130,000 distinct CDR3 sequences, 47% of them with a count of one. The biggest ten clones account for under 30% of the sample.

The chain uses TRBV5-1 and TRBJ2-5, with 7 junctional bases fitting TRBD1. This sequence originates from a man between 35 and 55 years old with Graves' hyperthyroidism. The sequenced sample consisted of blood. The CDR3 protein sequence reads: CASSPPGQFETQYF. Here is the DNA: TGTGCCAGCAGCCCCCCGGGACAGTTTGAGACCCAGTACTTC.